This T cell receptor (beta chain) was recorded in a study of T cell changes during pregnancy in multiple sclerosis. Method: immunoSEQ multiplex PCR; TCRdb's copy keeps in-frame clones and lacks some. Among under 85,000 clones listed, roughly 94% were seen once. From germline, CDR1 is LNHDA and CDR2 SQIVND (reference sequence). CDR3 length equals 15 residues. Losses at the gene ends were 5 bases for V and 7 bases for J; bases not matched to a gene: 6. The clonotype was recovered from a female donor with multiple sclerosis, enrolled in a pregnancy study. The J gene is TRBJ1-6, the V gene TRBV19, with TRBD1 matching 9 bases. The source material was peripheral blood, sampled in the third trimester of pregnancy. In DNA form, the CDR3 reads TGTGCCAGTAGTCCGACGGGACAGGGAAATTCACCCCTCCACTTT. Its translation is CASSPTGQGNSPLHF.